These T cell receptor beta chains were read from a single sample in a study of blood T cells in healthy people across ages. MiXCR, run by TCRdb on the 5' RACE reads, gives a single entry per CDR3 protein. The sample yields more than 1 million distinct CDR3 sequences, 45% seen once. Specimen: blood. The receptor set was obtained from an older woman in good health. Both conserved end residues are part of each CDR3. D genes are given only for firm matches.

CDR3aa	j_gene	v_gene	d_gene
CSSTSGRSNEQFF	TRBJ2-1	TRBV20-1	TRBD2
CASSSGATYEQYF	TRBJ2-7	TRBV27	-
CSVVYRGLGANVLTF	TRBJ2-6	TRBV29-1	TRBD1
CASSLSYPGGNEQFF	TRBJ2-1	TRBV5-5	TRBD1
CASSPLGGIQETQYF	TRBJ2-5	TRBV14	-
CASSNNVYEQYF	TRBJ2-7	TRBV7-8	-
CASSEMNDTGDEQYF	TRBJ2-7	TRBV2	-
CSAPTTSTDTQYF	TRBJ2-3	TRBV20-1	-
CSARAGISYNEQFF	TRBJ2-1	TRBV20-1	-
CASSPPGAGAEQYF	TRBJ2-7	TRBV18	-
CASSWGLGVSGANVLTF	TRBJ2-6	TRBV5-6	-
CSASGDRISYNEQFF	TRBJ2-1	TRBV20-1	TRBD1
CSGEQGGIQYF	TRBJ2-4	TRBV29-1	TRBD1
CASSQYGSSGSQETQFF	TRBJ2-1	TRBV3-1	TRBD2
CAGSPPRGWDIQYF	TRBJ2-4	TRBV3-1	-
CASSLSGTNLYEQFF	TRBJ2-1	TRBV27	-
CASSSSSEQYF	TRBJ2-7	TRBV27	-
CASSEAPGSPLHF	TRBJ1-6	TRBV2	-
CSASSFAESSYEQYF	TRBJ2-7	TRBV20-1	-
CASSRRVQVGNQPQHF	TRBJ1-5	TRBV6-6	-
CASSQGRDYEQYF	-	TRBV2	-
CSARDTRFASYEQYF	TRBJ2-7	TRBV20-1	-
CASSRGGESAQYF	TRBJ2-5	TRBV4-2	TRBD2
CASSLGGISDTQYF	TRBJ2-3	TRBV5-1	-